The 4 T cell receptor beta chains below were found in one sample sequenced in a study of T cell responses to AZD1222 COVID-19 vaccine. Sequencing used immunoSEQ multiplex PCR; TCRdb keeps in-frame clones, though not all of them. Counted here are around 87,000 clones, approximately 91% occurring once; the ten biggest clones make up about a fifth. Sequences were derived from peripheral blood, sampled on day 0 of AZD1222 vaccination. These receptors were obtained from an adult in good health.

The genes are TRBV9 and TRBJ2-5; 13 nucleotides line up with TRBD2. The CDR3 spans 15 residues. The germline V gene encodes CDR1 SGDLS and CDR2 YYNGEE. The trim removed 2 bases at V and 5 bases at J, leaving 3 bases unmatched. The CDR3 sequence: CASSVGLAGVETQYF. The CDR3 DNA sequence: TGTGCCAGCAGCGTCGGACTAGCGGGGGTGGAGACCCAGTACTTC.

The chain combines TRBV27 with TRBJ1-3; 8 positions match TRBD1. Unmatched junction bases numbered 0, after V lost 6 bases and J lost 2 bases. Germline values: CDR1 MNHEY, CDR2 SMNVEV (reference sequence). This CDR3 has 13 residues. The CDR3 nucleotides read TGTGCCAGCAGGACAGGGGCTGGAAACACCATATATTTT. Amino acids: CASRTGAGNTIYF.

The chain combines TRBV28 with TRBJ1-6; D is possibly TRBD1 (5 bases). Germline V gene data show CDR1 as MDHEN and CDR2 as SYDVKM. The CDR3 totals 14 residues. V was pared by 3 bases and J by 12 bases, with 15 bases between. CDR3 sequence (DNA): TGTGCCAGCAGTTTTGGGGGTTCATCTGAACCCCTCCACTTT. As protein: CASSFGGSSEPLHF.

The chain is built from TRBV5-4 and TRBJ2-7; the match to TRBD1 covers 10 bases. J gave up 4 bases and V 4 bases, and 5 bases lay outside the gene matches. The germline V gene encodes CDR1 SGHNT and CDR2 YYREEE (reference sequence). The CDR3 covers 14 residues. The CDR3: CASSPGQGLYEQYF. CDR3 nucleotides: TGTGCCAGCAGCCCGGGACAGGGGTTATACGAGCAGTACTTC.